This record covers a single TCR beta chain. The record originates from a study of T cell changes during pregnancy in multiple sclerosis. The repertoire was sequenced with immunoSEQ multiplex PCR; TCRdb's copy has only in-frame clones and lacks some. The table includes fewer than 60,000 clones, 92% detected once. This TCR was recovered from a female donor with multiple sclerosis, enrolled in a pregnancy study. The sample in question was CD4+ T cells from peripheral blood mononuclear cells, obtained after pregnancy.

CDR3 amino acids: CASSLGLGSEAFF. Written as DNA, the CDR3 is TGTGCCAGCAGCTTGGGTCTCGGGTCTGAAGCTTTCTTT. V and J are TRBV5-6 and TRBJ1-1; unclear D gene. There are 13 residues in the CDR3. Trimming pared 0 bases from V and 6 bases from J, leaving 9 bases between. The germline V gene has CDR1 SGHDT and CDR2 YYEEEE.